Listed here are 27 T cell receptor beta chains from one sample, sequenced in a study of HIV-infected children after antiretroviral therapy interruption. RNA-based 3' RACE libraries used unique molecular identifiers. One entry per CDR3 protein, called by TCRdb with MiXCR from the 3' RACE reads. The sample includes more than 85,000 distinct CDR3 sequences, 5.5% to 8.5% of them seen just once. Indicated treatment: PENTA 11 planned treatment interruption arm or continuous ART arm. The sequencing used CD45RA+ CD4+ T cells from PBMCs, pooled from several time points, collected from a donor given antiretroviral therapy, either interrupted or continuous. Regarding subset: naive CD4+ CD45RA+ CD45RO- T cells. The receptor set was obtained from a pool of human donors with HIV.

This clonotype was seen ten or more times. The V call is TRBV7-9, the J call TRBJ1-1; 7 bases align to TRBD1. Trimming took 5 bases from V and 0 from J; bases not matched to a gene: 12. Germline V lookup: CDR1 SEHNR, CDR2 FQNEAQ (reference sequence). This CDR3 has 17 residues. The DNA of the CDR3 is TGTGCCAGCAGCCACCGGACAGGACGACCGTTGAACACTGAAGCTTTCTTT. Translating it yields CASSHRTGRPLNTEAFF.

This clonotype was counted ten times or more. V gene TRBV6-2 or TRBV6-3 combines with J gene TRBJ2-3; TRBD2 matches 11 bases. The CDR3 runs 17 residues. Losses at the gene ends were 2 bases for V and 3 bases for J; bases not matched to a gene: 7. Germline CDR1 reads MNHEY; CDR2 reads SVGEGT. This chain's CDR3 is CASSYLSGGARTDTQYF. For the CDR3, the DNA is TGTGCCAGCAGTTACCTTAGCGGGGGGGCGAGGACAGATACGCAGTATTTT.

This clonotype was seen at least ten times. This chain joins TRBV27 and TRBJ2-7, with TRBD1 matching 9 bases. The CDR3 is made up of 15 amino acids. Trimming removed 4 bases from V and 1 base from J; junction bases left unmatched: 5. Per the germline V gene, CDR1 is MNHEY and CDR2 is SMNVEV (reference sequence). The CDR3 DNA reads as TGTGCCAGCAGTTCCCTGGGACAGGGATCCTACGAGCAGTACTTC. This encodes CASSSLGQGSYEQYF.

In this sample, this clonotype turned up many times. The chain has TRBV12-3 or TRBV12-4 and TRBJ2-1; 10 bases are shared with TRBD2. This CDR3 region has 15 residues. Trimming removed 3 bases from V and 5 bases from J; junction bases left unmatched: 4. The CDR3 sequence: CASSFRLAGNNEQFF. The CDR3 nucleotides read TGTGCCAGCAGTTTTAGACTAGCGGGCAACAATGAGCAGTTCTTC.

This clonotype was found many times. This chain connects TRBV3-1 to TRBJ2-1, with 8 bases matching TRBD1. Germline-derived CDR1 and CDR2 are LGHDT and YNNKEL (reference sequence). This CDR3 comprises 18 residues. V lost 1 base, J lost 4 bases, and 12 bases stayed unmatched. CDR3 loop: CASSQVFSDRGVYNEQFF. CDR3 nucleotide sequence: TGTGCCAGCAGCCAAGTTTTCAGCGACAGGGGCGTTTACAATGAGCAGTTCTTC.

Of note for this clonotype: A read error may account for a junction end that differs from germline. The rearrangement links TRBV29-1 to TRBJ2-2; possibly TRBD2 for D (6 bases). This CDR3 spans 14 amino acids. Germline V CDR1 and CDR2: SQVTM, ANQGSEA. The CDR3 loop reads CSVDLGIFGGEPFF. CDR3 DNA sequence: TGCAGCGTTGACCTGGGAATATTCGGCGGGGAGCCGTTTTTT.

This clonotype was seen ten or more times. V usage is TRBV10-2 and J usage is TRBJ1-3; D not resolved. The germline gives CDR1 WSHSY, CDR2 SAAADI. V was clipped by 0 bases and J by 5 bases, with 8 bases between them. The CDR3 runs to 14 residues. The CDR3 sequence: CASSESGSRNTIYF. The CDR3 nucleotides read TGCGCCAGCAGTGAGTCAGGAAGCAGAAACACCATATATTTT.

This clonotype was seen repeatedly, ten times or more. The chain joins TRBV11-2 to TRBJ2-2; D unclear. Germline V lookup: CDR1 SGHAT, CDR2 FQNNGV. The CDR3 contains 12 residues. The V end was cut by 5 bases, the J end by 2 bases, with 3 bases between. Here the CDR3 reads CASSLNTGELFF. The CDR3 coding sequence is TGTGCCAGCAGCCTCAACACCGGGGAGCTGTTTTTT.

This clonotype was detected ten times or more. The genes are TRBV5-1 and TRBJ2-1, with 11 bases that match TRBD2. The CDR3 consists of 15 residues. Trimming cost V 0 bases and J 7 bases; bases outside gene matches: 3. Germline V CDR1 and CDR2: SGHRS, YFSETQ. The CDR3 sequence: CASSLVAGGKNEQFF. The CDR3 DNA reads TGCGCCAGCAGCTTGGTAGCGGGAGGGAAGAATGAGCAGTTCTTC.

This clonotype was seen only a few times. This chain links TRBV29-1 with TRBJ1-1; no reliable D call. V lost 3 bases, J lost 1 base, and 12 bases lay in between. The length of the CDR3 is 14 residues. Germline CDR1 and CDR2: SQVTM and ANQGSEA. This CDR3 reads CSVERRQSNTEAFF. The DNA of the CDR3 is TGCAGCGTTGAGAGGAGGCAGTCGAACACTGAAGCTTTCTTT.

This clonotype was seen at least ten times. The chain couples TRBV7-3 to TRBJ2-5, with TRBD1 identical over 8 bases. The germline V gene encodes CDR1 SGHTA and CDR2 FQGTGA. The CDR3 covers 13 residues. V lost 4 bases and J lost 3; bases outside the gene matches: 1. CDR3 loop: CASSSTGEETQYF. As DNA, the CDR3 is TGTGCCAGCAGCTCGACAGGGGAAGAGACCCAGTACTTC.

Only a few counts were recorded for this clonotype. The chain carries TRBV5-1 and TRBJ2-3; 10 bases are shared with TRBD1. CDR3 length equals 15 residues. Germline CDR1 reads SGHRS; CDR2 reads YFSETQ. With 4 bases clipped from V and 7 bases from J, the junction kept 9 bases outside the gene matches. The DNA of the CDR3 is TGCGCCAGCAGCCGCGGGACAGGGGAAGACAATACGCAGTATTTT. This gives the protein CASSRGTGEDNTQYF.

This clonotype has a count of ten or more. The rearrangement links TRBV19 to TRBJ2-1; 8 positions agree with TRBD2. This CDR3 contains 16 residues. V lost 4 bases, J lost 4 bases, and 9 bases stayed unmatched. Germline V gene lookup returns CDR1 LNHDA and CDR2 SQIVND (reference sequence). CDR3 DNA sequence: TGTGCCAGTAGTACCACAGGACTAGCCGGGTACAATGAGCAGTTCTTC. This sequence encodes CASSTTGLAGYNEQFF.

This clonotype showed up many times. The CDR3 region is CASSLMTSAPLGGEQFF. CDR3 nucleotide sequence: TGTGCCAGCAGCTTAATGACTAGCGCTCCCCTCGGGGGAGAGCAGTTCTTC. The chain links TRBV7-2 to TRBJ2-1, with TRBD2 identical over 8 bases. The CDR3 is made up of 17 amino acids. Per germline, CDR1 SGHTA and CDR2 FQGNSA. The junction had 16 bases not matched to a gene; V was cut back by 2 bases and J by 10 bases.

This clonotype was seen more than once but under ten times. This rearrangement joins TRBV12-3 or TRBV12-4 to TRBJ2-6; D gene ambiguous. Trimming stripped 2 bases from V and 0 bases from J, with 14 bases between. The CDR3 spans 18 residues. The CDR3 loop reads CASSLIGFSSSGANVLTF. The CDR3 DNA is TGTGCCAGCAGTTTAATAGGGTTTAGTAGCTCTGGGGCCAACGTCCTGACTTTC.

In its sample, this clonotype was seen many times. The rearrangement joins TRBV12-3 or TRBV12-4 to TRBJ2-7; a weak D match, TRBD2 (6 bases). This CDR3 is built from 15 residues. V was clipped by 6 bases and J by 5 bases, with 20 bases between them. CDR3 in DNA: TGTGCCAGCAGCGCCCTCAACCTGGGACTCGACGAGCAGTACTTC. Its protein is CASSALNLGLDEQYF.

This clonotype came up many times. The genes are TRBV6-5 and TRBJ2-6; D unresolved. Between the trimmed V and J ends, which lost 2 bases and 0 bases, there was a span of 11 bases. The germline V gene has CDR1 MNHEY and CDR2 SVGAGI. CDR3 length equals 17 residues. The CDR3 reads CASSYGYFRSGANVLTF. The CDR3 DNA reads TGTGCCAGCAGTTACGGTTACTTCCGCTCTGGGGCCAACGTCCTGACTTTC.

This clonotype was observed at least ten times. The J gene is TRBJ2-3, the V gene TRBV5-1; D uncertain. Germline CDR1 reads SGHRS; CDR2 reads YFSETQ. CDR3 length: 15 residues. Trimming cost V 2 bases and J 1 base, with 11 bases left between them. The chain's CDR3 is CASSFQDPRTDTQYF. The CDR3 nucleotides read TGCGCCAGCAGCTTTCAGGACCCCCGCACAGATACGCAGTATTTT.

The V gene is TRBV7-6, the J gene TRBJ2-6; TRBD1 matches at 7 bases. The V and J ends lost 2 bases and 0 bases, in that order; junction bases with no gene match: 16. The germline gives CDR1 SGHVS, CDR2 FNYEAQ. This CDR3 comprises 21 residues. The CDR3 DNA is TGTGCCAGCAGCTTATTTCGGGACAGCCCGAAGATAGCCTCTGGGGCCAACGTCCTGACTTTC. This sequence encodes CASSLFRDSPKIASGANVLTF. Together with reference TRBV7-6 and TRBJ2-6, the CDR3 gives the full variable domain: GAGVSQSPRYKVTKRGQDVALRCDPISGHVSLYWYRQALGQGPEFLTYFNYEAQQDKSGLPNDRFSAERPEGSISTLTIQRTEQRDSAMYRCASSLFRDSPKIASGANVLTFGAGSRLTVL.

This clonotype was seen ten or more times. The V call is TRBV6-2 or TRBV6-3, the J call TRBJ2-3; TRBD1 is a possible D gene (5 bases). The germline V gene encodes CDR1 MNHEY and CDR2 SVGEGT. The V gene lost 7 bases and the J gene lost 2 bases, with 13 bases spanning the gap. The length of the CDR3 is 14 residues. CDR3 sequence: CASMRSGHTDTQYF. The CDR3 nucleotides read TGTGCCAGCATGCGGTCAGGGCACACAGATACGCAGTATTTT.

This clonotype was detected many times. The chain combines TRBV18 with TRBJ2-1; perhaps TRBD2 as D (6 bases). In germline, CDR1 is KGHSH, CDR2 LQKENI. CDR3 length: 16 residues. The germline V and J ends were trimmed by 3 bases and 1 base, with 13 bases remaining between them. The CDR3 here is CASSPTGLSSYNEQFF. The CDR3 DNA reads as TGTGCCAGCTCACCTACTGGACTATCTTCCTACAATGAGCAGTTCTTC.

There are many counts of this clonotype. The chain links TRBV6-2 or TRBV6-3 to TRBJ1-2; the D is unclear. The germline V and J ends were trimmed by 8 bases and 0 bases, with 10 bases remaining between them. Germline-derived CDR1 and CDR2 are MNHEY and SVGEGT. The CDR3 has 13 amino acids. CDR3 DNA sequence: TGTGCCAGCGAAAAAGACGCTAACTATGGCTACACCTTC. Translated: CASEKDANYGYTF.

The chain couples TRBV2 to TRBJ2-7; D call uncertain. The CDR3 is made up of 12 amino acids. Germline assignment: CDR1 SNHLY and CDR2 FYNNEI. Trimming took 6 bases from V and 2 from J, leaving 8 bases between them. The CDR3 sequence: CASRADPYEQYF. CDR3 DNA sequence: TGTGCCAGCAGGGCCGATCCCTACGAGCAGTACTTC.

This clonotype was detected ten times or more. The CDR3 reads CASSYTTGADTQYF. DNA for the CDR3: TGTGCCAGCAGTTACACTACAGGGGCAGATACGCAGTATTTT. V and J are TRBV6-6 and TRBJ2-3, with 7 bases aligning to TRBD1. Per the germline V gene, CDR1 is MNHNY and CDR2 is SVGAGI (reference sequence). The CDR3 runs to 14 residues. J was trimmed by 4 bases and V by 2 bases; bases with no gene match: 3.

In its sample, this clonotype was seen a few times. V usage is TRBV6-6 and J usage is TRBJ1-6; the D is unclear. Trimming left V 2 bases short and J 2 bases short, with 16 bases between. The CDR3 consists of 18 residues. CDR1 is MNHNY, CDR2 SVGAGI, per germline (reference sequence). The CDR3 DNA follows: TGTGCCAGCAGTTACGGCGGCCGGTTGGGGACCTATAATTCACCCCTCCACTTT. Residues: CASSYGGRLGTYNSPLHF.

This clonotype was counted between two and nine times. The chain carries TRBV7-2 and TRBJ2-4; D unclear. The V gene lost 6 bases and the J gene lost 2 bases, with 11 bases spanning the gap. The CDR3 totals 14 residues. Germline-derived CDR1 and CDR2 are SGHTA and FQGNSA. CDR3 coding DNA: TGTGCCAGCAGGCATAGCACCTCCAAAAACATTCAGTACTTC. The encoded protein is CASRHSTSKNIQYF.

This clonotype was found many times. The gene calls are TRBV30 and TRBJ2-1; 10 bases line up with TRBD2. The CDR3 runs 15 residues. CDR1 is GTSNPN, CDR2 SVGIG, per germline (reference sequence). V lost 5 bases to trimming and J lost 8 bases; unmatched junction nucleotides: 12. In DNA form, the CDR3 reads TGTGCCTGGGCAGATAGCGGGAGGTTCATGGATGAGCAGTTCTTC. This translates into CAWADSGRFMDEQFF.